This paragraph covers one TCR beta chain sequence. Construction of the TCR beta libraries employed iRepertoire HTBI primers in conjunction with Arm-PCR of CDR3 regions. TCRdb reprocessed the multiplex PCR reads via MiXCR and lists one record per CDR3 protein. Among approximately 460,000 distinct CDR3 sequences listed, roughly 17% were seen once. Trimming removed 3 bases at V and 0 bases at J, with 12 bases between. CDR3 length: 15 amino acids. Time point described: newly diagnosed GD, antithyroid drugs for less than 3 months. RNA extracted from PBMCs served as the sequencing template. This record comes from a study of regulatory T cells in long-lasting Graves disease. This same sample was also taken into another study, of T cells in Graves' hyperthyroidism and ophthalmopathy. That report adds: An initial round of RT-PCR targeting the TCR CDR3 relied on the HTBI primer set.

The chain has TRBV12-3 or TRBV12-4 and TRBJ2-7, with D maybe TRBD1 (5 bases). Sample: peripheral blood mononuclear cells (PBMCs), taken at new diagnosis, from a patient treated with antithyroid drugs. The receptor was derived from a woman in her twenties or thirties with Graves disease. The chain's CDR3 is CASSFDRSYSYEQYF. The CDR3 DNA reads TGTGCCAGCAGTTTTGACAGAAGCTACTCCTACGAGCAGTACTTC.